This TCR beta chain is drawn from a study of shared clonotypes between healthy human individuals. Study results and caveats: Naive subsets tended to show greater estimated richness than memory subsets. Clonotypes not shared had lower generation probabilities than those common to all four donors.

Worth noting for this clone: Its antigen is not known.

The naive CD8 subset, CD45RO-negative cells positively selected for CCR7, excluded terminally differentiated effector memory CD45RA+ cells. Libraries were prepared by immunoSEQ multiplex PCR; TCRdb keeps only in-frame clonotypes and omits some of them. Found here are millions of clones, about 95% of them singletons; the top ten hold approximately 1.2%. V dropped 3 bases and J dropped 7; count of bases not matched to a gene: 4. The germline V gene has CDR1 SGHVS and CDR2 FQNEAQ. The CDR3 spans 15 residues. The sample comprised naive CD8+ T cells sorted from blood. The receptor's source is a young man in good health. This rearrangement joins TRBV7-8 to TRBJ1-4; 11 positions match TRBD1. CDR3 sequence: CASSFGQGAREKLFF. The CDR3 DNA follows: TGTGCCAGCAGCTTCGGACAGGGGGCTCGTGAAAAACTGTTTTTT.